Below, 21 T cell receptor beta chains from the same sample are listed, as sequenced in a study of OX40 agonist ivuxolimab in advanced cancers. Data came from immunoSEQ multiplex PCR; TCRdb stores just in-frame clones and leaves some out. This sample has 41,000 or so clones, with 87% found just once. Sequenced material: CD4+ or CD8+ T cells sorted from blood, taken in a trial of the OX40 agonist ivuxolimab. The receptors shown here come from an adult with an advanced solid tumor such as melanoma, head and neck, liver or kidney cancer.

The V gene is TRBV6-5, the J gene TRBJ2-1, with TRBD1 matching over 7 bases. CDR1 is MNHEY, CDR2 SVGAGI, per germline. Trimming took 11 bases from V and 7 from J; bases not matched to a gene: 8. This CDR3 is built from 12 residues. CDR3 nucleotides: TGTGCCGTCCGGACAGGCCTTAATGAGCAGTTCTTC. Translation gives CAVRTGLNEQFF.

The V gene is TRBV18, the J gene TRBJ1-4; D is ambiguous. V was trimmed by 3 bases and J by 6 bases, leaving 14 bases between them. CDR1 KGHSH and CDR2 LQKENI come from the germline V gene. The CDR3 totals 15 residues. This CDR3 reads CASSPSGVGDEKLFF. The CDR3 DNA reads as TGTGCCAGCTCACCTTCCGGTGTCGGGGATGAAAAACTGTTTTTT.

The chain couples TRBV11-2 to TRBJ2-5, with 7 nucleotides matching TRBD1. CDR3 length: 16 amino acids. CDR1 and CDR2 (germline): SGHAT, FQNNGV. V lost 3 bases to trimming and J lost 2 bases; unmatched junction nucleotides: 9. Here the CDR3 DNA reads TGTGCCAGCAGCTTGGAGGCCGGACAGGCTCAAGAGACCCAGTACTTC. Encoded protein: CASSLEAGQAQETQYF.

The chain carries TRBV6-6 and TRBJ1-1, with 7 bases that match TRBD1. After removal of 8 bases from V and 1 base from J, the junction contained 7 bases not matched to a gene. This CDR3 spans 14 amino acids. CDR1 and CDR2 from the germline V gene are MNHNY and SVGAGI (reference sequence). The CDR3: CASYSTGSNTEAFF. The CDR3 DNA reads TGTGCCAGCTACTCGACAGGGTCGAACACTGAAGCTTTCTTT.

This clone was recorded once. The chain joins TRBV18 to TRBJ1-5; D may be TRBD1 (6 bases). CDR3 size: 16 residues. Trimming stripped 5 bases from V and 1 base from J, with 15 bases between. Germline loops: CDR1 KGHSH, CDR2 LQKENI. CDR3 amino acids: CASSTYRESSNQPQHF. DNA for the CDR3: TGTGCCAGCTCAACATACAGGGAATCGAGCAATCAGCCCCAGCATTTT.

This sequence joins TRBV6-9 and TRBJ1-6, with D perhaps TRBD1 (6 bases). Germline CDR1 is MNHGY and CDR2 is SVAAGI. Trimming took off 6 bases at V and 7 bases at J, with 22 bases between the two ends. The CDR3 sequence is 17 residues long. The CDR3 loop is CASSPGWGLGGNSPLHF. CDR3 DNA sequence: TGTGCCAGCAGCCCGGGTTGGGGGCTCGGAGGAAATTCACCCCTCCACTTT.

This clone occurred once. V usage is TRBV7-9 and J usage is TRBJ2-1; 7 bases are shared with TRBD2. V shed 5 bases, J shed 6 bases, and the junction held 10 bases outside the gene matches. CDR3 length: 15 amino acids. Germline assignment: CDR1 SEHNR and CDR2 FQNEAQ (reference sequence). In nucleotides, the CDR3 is TGTGCCAGCAGCCCCTCTTACGGGAGGACCAATGAGCAGTTCTTC. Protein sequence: CASSPSYGRTNEQFF. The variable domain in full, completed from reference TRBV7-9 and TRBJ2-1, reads DTGVSQNPRHKITKRGQNVTFRCDPISEHNRLYWYRQTLGQGPEFLTYFQNEAQLEKSRLLSDRFSAERPKGSFSTLEIQRTEQGDSAMYLCASSPSYGRTNEQFFGPGTRLTVL.

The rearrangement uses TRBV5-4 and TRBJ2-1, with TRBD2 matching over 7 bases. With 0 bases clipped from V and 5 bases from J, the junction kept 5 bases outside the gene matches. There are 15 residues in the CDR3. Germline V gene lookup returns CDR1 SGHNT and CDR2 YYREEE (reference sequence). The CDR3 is CASSLVALADNEQFF. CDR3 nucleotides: TGTGCCAGCAGCTTGGTTGCTCTAGCGGACAATGAGCAGTTCTTC.

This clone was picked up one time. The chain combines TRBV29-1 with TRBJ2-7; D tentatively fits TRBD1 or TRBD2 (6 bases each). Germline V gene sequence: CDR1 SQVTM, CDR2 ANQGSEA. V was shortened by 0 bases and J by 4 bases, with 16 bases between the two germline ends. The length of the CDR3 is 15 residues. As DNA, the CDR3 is TGCAGCGTTGAAGATGGACGGAGGGGGGCATACGAGCAGTACTTC. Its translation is CSVEDGRRGAYEQYF.

CDR3 nucleotides: TGTGCCAGCAGTGGGGGGGGGAGGGGGCCTAGGGAGCAGTTCTTC. As protein: CASSGGGRGPREQFF. The V gene is TRBV6-6, the J gene TRBJ2-1, with D perhaps given as TRBD1 or TRBD2 (7 bases each). CDR1 MNHNY and CDR2 SVGAGI come from the germline V gene (reference sequence). V lost 5 bases to trimming and J lost 10 bases, with 21 bases between them. The length of the CDR3 is 15 residues.

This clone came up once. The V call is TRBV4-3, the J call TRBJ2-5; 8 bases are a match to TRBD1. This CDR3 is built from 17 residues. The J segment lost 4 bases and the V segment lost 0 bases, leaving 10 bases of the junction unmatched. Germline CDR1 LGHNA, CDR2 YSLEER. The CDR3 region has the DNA TGCGCCAGCAGCCAAGACAGGGGGCGAGTATTAGGAGAGACCCAGTACTTC. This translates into CASSQDRGRVLGETQYF.

In nucleotides, the CDR3 is TGTGCCAGCAGCTTAGAGGACAGCGATGGCACTGAAGCTTTCTTT. This codes for CASSLEDSDGTEAFF. The chain has TRBV7-9 and TRBJ1-1, with D possibly matching TRBD1 (6 bases). In germline, CDR1 is SEHNR, CDR2 FQNEAQ (reference sequence). Between the trimmed V and J ends, which lost 1 base and 4 bases, there was a span of 13 bases. The length of the CDR3 is 15 residues.

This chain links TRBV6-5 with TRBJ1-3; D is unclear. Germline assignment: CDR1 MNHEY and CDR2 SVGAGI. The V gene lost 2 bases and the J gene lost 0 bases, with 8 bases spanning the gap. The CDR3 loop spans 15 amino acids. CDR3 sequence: CASSYNSYSGNTIYF. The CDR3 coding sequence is TGTGCCAGCAGTTACAACAGCTACTCTGGAAACACCATATATTTT.

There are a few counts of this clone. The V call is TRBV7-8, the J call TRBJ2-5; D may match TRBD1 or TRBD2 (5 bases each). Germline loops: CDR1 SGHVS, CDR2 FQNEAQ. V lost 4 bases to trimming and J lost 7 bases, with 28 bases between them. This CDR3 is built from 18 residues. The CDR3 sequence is CASSSSSGAITAVGTQYF. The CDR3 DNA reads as TGTGCCAGCAGCTCCTCCTCCGGGGCGATCACCGCGGTGGGGACCCAGTACTTC.

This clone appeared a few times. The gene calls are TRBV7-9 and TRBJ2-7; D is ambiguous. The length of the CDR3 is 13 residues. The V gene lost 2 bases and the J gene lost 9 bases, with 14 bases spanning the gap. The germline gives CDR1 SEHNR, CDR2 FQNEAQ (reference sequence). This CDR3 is CASSLTPSERQYF. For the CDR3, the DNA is TGTGCCAGCAGCTTAACCCCCTCGGAACGGCAGTACTTC.

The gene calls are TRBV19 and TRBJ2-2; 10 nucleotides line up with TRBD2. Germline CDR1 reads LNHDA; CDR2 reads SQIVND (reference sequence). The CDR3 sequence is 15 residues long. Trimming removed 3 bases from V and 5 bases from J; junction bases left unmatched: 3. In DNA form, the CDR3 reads TGTGCCAGTAGTATGGGTAGCGGGAGGACCGGGGAGCTGTTTTTT. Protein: CASSMGSGRTGELFF. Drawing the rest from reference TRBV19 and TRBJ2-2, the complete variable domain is DGGITQSPKYLFRKEGQNVTLSCEQNLNHDAMYWYRQDPGQGLRLIYYSQIVNDFQKGDIAEGYSVSREKKESFPLTVTSAQKNPTAFYLCASSMGSGRTGELFFGEGSRLTVL.

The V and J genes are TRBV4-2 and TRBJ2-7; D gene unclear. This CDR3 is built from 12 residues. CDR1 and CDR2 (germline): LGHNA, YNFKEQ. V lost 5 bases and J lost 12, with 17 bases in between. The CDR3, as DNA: TGTGCCAGCAGCTTCCTCACACAATCTCTGTACTTC. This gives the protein CASSFLTQSLYF.

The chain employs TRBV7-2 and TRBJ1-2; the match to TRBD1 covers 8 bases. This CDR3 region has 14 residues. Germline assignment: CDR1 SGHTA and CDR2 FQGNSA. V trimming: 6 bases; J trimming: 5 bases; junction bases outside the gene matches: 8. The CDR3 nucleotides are TGTGCCAGCAGAAACACAGGGGGTTCTTATGGCTACACCTTC. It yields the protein CASRNTGGSYGYTF.

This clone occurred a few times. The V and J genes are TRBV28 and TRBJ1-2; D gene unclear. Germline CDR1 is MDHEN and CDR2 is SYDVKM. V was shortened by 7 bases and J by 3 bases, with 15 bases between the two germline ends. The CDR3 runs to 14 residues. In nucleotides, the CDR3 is TGTGCCAGCACGACGCATAAGTCCTACTATGGCTACACCTTC. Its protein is CASTTHKSYYGYTF.

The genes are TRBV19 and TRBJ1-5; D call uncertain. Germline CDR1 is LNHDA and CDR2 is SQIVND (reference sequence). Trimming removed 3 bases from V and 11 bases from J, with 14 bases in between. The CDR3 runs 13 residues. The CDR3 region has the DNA TGTGCCAGTAGTATCCCCCCGGGCCCAGCCCAGCATTTT. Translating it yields CASSIPPGPAQHF.

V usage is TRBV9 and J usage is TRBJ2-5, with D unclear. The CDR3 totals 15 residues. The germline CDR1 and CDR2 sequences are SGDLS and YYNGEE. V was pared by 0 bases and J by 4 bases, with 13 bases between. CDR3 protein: CASSVAPNPGETQYF. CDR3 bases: TGTGCCAGCAGCGTAGCACCGAACCCAGGAGAGACCCAGTACTTC.